This T cell receptor (beta chain) was sequenced during a study of T cell responses to AZD1222 COVID-19 vaccine. Study-wide points: Sampling that yielded the repertoires occurred only after the peak T cell response. Donors, mostly white British, included more females; clonal diversity was possibly underestimated. Nearly half of the spike-specific TCRs reportedly recognize variant regions that carry no mutations.

Pooled samples include second doses given at about 4 or 12 weeks. Details on this clone: Its cognate antigen is unknown.

Profiling relied on immunoSEQ multiplex PCR, and the TCRdb table lists in-frame clones only, not all of them. The table lists 250,000 to 300,000 clones, around 93% of them singletons. With 6 bases removed from V and 6 bases from J, the gap between germline ends came to 14 bases. Germline CDR1 reads ENHRY; CDR2 reads SYGVKD. The CDR3 is made up of 14 amino acids. The specimen comprised peripheral blood, sampled 28 days after the second AZD1222 dose. This receptor was obtained from an adult who received the AZD1222 COVID-19 vaccine. The chain couples TRBV10-3 to TRBJ1-4; TRBD1 is a possible D gene (6 bases). The CDR3, as DNA: TGTGCCATCAGACCGGGACAAGCCGATGAAAAACTGTTTTTT. It specifies CAIRPGQADEKLFF.